The source of this T cell receptor (beta chain) is a study of cytomegalovirus exposure and HLA in healthy donors. Trimming removed 5 bases from V and 4 bases from J, with 8 bases in between. Germline CDR1 reads GTSNPN; CDR2 reads SVGIG (reference sequence). The CDR3 is 11 amino acids. It was with 60 Vbeta and 13 Jbeta primers that the PCR ran. The protocol was immunoSEQ multiplex PCR, while the TCRdb copy is restricted to in-frame clones and leaves out a portion. The table has about 110,000 clones, 69% seen once. Sequenced sample: PBMCs. The clonotype originates from a woman aged 70-85 years in good health and CMV-seropositive. The rearrangement links TRBV30 to TRBJ1-2, with D tentatively TRBD1 (5 bases). In nucleotides, the CDR3 is TGTGCCTGGGCGCAGGGCTATGGCTACACCTTC. Encoded protein: CAWAQGYGYTF.